A selection of T cell receptor beta chains follows, all from one sample in a study of pediatric ulcerative colitis. Libraries were prepared by immunoSEQ multiplex PCR; TCRdb keeps only in-frame clonotypes and omits some of them. The table has approximately 60,000 clones, 85% to 90% seen once. Material for sequencing was blood. These receptors came from a boy aged 5-17 years with severe ulcerative colitis. The CDR3 runs from the conserved cysteine through the conserved F or W. D genes are given only for firm matches. Only some rows state a clone size, as once, few, many or a class for expanded clones.

TRBJ2-3	NA	15	NA	TRBV28	TGTGCCAGCAGCGCGGGGTACACGGGCACAGATACGCAGTATTTT	CASSAGYTGTDTQYF
TRBJ2-7	once	17	TRBD2	TRBV11-3	TGTGCCAGCAGCTTAAACGGGGTAGCGGGAATCGCCTACGAGCAGTACTTC	CASSLNGVAGIAYEQYF
TRBJ1-2	NA	11	NA	TRBV19	TGTGCCAGTAGTGACAGTGCCGGCTACACCTTC	CASSDSAGYTF
TRBJ2-7	NA	13	TRBD1	TRBV30	TGTGCCTGGGCCCTGGGACAGCAACGCGAGCAGTACTTC	CAWALGQQREQYF
TRBJ1-2	few	14	NA	TRBV5-4	TGTGCCAGCAGCTTGGCGGGGACAAACTATGGCTACACCTTC	CASSLAGTNYGYTF
TRBJ1-2	NA	14	NA	TRBV6-1	TGTGCCAGCAGAGGCCCTCCGGGAGTCTATGGCTACACCTTC	CASRGPPGVYGYTF
TRBJ1-2	NA	13	NA	TRBV29-1	TGCAGCGTTGAAGAACAGGGTCAATATGGCTACACCTTC	CSVEEQGQYGYTF
TRBJ2-5	NA	13	TRBD2	TRBV30	TGTGCCTGGATGGGGCTAGCGGGAGAGACCCAGTACTTC	CAWMGLAGETQYF
TRBJ2-5	NA	17	NA	TRBV4-1	TGCGCCAGCAGCCAAGGGCTGATGGAGCCCGCACAAGAGACCCAGTACTTC	CASSQGLMEPAQETQYF
TRBJ1-2	NA	16	TRBD1	TRBV29-1	TGCAGCGTTGAAGGGCGGCAGGGGGCCCCGGTGGCTGGCTACACCTTC	CSVEGRQGAPVAGYTF
TRBJ2-7	NA	16	TRBD1	TRBV11-2	TGTGCCAGCAGCTTAAGTCCGACAGGGGGATCCTACGAGCAGTACTTC	CASSLSPTGGSYEQYF
TRBJ2-1	NA	15	TRBD1	TRBV9	TGTGCCAGCAGCGTGGGACAGATTGGGGGACATGAGCAGTTCTTC	CASSVGQIGGHEQFF
TRBJ1-2	NA	15	NA	TRBV15	TGTGCCACCAGCAGAAGAACCTCGGACTACTATGGCTACACCTTC	CATSRRTSDYYGYTF
TRBJ2-5	NA	15	NA	TRBV4-3	TGCGCCAGCAGCCAAGATCGGCGGCCCGGGGAGACCCAGTACTTC	CASSQDRRPGETQYF
TRBJ2-7	NA	12	NA	TRBV29-1	TGCAGCGTTGAAGATAAACTCTACGAGCAGTACTTC	CSVEDKLYEQYF
TRBJ2-6	once	17	TRBD1	TRBV27	TGTGCCAGCAGATCGTGGACAGGGGGCGCTGGGGCCAACGTCCTGACTTTC	CASRSWTGGAGANVLTF
TRBJ1-1	NA	19	TRBD1	TRBV15	TGTGCCACCAGCCCCCGTGGTATTTGGACAGGGGAAGAGCTCACTGAAGCTTTCTTT	CATSPRGIWTGEELTEAFF
TRBJ2-7	NA	15	NA	TRBV19	TGTGCCAGTAGTCGTATTGGGAGCATCGGCGACGAGCAGTACTTC	CASSRIGSIGDEQYF
TRBJ2-5	NA	14	TRBD2	TRBV7-9	TGTGCCAGCAGCTCGACTAGCGGAAAAGAGACCCAGTACTTC	CASSSTSGKETQYF
TRBJ2-7	NA	13	NA	TRBV13	TGTGCCAGCAGCTTGGGACCGCCGGGGGAACAGTACTTC	CASSLGPPGEQYF
TRBJ2-7	NA	14	NA	TRBV4-3	TGCGCCAGCAGCCAAGACGAACAAAACGGGGAGCAGTACTTC	CASSQDEQNGEQYF
TRBJ2-1	NA	14	NA	TRBV11-3	TGTGCCAGCAGCCCCGAGGGGGTAAGGAATGAGCAGTTCTTC	CASSPEGVRNEQFF
TRBJ1-3	NA	15	NA	TRBV4-1	TGCGCCAGCAGCCTCTCGGGACAACCTGGGAACACCATATATTTT	CASSLSGQPGNTIYF
TRBJ2-1	once	13	NA	TRBV19	TGTGCCAGTAGTATTTTCGACGTCAATGAGCAGTTCTTC	CASSIFDVNEQFF
TRBJ1-4	NA	15	NA	TRBV6-5	TGTGCCAGCAGTTACGCCGACCCCACAAGGGAAAAACTGTTTTTT	CASSYADPTREKLFF
TRBJ2-1	NA	14	NA	TRBV5-4	TGTGCCAGCAGCTTGAATAGCGGCTACAATGAGCAGTTCTTC	CASSLNSGYNEQFF
TRBJ2-5	NA	12	TRBD1	TRBV27	TGTGCCAGCAGGTCACAGGGGGAGACCCAGTACTTC	CASRSQGETQYF
TRBJ1-2	NA	13	NA	TRBV5-1	TGCGCCAGCAGAGTGGACAGCCTCTATGGCTACACCTTC	CASRVDSLYGYTF
TRBJ1-1	once	15	NA	TRBV6-6	TGTGCCAGCAGACCCCCCGGGACACCGAACACTGAAGCTTTCTTT	CASRPPGTPNTEAFF
TRBJ2-3	NA	14	NA	TRBV6-5	TGTGCCAGCAGGGGCAGGGCAAGCACAGATACGCAGTATTTT	CASRGRASTDTQYF
TRBJ2-5	NA	14	TRBD2	TRBV10-3	TGTGCCATCAGTTTTAGCGGGAGAAAAGAGACCCAGTACTTC	CAISFSGRKETQYF
TRBJ2-1	NA	13	NA	TRBV19	TGTGCCAGTAGTGGGGGACTCTACAATGAGCAGTTCTTC	CASSGGLYNEQFF
TRBJ1-2	NA	13	NA	TRBV9	TGTGCCAGCAGCGTAGGGGTAGGGTATGGCTACACCTTC	CASSVGVGYGYTF
TRBJ2-1	NA	14	TRBD2	TRBV6-5	TGTGCCAGCAGTTACGGAGCGGGAGGGCCGGAGCAGTTCTTC	CASSYGAGGPEQFF
TRBJ2-7	NA	13	NA	TRBV5-1	TGCGCCAGCAGCTTCGGAGGGGGCTACGAGCAGTACTTC	CASSFGGGYEQYF
TRBJ1-2	NA	18	TRBD1	TRBV7-9	TGTGCCAGCAGCGACTCCTCAGGGGGCGAAATTTTTTATGGTGGCTACACCTTC	CASSDSSGGEIFYGGYTF
TRBJ2-3	NA	15	NA	TRBV7-3	TGTGCCAGCAGCTCGACTGGGACTAGCACAGATACGCAGTATTTT	CASSSTGTSTDTQYF